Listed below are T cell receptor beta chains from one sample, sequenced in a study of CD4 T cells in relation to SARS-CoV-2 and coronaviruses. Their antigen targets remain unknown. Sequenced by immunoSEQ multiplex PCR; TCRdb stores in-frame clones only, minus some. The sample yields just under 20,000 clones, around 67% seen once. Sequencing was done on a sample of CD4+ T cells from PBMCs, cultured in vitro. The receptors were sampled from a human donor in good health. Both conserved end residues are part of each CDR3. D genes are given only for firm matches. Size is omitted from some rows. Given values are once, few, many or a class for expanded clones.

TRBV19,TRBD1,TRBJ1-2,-,CASNPQGDYGYTF,TGTGCCAGTAACCCACAGGGGGACTATGGCTACACCTTC
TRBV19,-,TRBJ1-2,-,CASTMDWNYGYTF,TGTGCCAGTACCATGGACTGGAACTATGGCTACACCTTC
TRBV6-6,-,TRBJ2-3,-,CASLSGLADTQYF,TGTGCCAGCTTATCGGGGCTCGCAGATACGCAGTATTTT
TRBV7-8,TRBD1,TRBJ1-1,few,CASISDRLNTEAFF,TGTGCCAGCATCTCGGACAGGCTGAACACTGAAGCTTTCTTT
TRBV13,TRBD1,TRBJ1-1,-,CASSSQGEMTEAFF,TGTGCCAGCAGCTCCCAGGGGGAGATGACTGAAGCTTTCTTT
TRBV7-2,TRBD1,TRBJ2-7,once,CASSSGQGNEQYF,TGTGCCAGCAGCTCGGGACAGGGGAACGAGCAGTACTTC
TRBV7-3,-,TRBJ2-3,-,CASSLTRDGTDTQYF,TGTGCCAGCAGCTTAACCCGGGACGGCACAGATACGCAGTATTTT
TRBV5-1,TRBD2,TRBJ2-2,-,CASSIGLAGGANTGELFF,TGCGCCAGCAGCATCGGACTAGCGGGAGGGGCGAACACCGGGGAGCTGTTTTTT
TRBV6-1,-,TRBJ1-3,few,CASSESPGAGNTIYF,TGTGCCAGCAGTGAATCCCCAGGAGCTGGAAACACCATATATTTT
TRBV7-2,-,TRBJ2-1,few,CASSLVRVGGREQFF,TGTGCCAGCAGCTTAGTAAGGGTGGGGGGGCGTGAGCAGTTCTTC
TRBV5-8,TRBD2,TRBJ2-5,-,CASSWGGLAKETQYF,TGTGCCAGCAGCTGGGGGGGACTAGCGAAAGAGACCCAGTACTTC
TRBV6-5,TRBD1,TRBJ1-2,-,CASSTAGGRYGYTF,TGTGCCAGCAGTACCGCAGGGGGCCGCTATGGCTACACCTTC
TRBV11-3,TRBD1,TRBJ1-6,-,CASSRTGGSPLHF,TGTGCCAGCAGCCGGACAGGGGGCTCACCCCTCCACTTT
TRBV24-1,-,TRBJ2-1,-,CATSDSGFDEQFF,TGTGCCACCAGTGATTCAGGGTTCGATGAGCAGTTCTTC
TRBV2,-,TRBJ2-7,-,CASSPGVYEQYF,TGTGCCAGCAGCCCAGGGGTCTACGAGCAGTACTTC
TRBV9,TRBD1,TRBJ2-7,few,CASSEGQGYEQYF,TGTGCCAGCAGCGAGGGACAGGGTTACGAGCAGTACTTC
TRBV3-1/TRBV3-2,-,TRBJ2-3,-,CASSYGNTDTQYF,TGTGCCAGCAGCTACGGTAATACAGATACGCAGTATTTT
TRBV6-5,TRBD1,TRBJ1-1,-,CASSYSFRGHTEAFF,TGTGCCAGCAGTTACTCCTTCAGGGGGCACACTGAAGCTTTCTTT
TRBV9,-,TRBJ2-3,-,CASSRRGTYTDTQYF,TGTGCCAGCAGCCGAAGGGGGACCTACACAGATACGCAGTATTTT
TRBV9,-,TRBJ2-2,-,CASSPGTFNTGELFF,TGTGCCAGCAGCCCGGGGACTTTTAACACCGGGGAGCTGTTTTTT
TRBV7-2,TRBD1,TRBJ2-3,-,CASSLARRMGQWRTDTQYF,TGTGCCAGCAGCTTAGCGAGGAGAATGGGACAGTGGAGGACAGATACGCAGTATTTT
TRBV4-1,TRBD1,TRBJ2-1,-,CASSQGDRDNEQFF,TGCGCCAGCAGCCAAGGGGACAGGGACAATGAGCAGTTCTTC
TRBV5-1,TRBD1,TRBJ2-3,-,CASSWTGGEDTQYF,TGCGCCAGCAGCTGGACAGGGGGTGAGGATACGCAGTATTTT
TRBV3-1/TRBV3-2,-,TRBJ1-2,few,CASSPQGIYGYTF,TGTGCCAGCAGCCCTCAGGGGATCTATGGCTACACCTTC
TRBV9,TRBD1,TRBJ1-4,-,CASSPSDRGNNEKLFF,TGTGCCAGCAGCCCCTCAGACAGGGGGAACAATGAAAAACTGTTTTTT
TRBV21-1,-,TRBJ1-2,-,CASSLGRPSGYTF,TGTGCCAGCAGCTTGGGGAGGCCGAGCGGCTACACCTTC
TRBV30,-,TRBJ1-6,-,CAWALGQNSPLHF,TGTGCCTGGGCCTTGGGGCAGAATTCACCCCTCCACTTT